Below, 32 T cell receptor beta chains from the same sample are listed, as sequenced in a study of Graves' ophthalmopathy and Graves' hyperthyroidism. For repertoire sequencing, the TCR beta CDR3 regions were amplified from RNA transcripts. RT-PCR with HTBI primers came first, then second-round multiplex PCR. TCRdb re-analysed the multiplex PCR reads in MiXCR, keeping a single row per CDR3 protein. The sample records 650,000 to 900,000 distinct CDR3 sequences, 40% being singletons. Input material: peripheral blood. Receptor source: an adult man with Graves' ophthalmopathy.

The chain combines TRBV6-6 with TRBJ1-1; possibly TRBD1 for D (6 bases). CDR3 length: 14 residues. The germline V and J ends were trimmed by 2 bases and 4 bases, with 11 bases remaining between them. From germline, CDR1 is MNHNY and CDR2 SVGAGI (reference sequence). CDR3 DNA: TGTGCCAGCAGTTACGGGGGGGCGACCACTGAAGCTTTCTTT. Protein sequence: CASSYGGATTEAFF.

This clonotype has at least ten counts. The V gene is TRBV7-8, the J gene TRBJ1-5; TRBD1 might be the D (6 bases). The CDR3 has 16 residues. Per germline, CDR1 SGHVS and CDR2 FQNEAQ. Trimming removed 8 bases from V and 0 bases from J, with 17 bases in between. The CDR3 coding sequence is TGTGCCAGCGAGGAAGGGGGGGACGGTAGCAATCAGCCCCAGCATTTT. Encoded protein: CASEEGGDGSNQPQHF.

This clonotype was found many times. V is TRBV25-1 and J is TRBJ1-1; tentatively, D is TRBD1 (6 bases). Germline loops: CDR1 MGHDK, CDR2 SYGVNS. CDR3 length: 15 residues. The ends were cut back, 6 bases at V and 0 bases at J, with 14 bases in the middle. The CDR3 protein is CASRGLGGLNTEAFF. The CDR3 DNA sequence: TGTGCCAGCAGAGGCTTGGGGGGGCTGAACACTGAAGCTTTCTTT. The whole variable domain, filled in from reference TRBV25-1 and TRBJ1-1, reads EADIYQTPRYLVIGTGKKITLECSQTMGHDKMYWYQQDPGMELHLIHYSYGVNSTEKGDLSSESTVSRIRTEHFPLTLESARPSHTSQYLCASRGLGGLNTEAFFGQGTRLTVV.

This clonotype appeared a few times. CDR3 residues: CASSLLGTEEAFF. For the CDR3, the DNA is TGTGCCAGCAGCTTGTTGGGGACGGAAGAAGCTTTCTTT. The gene calls are TRBV7-9 and TRBJ1-1, with TRBD1 as a possible D gene (5 bases). V was trimmed by 3 bases and J by 8 bases, leaving 13 bases between them. This CDR3 spans 13 amino acids. Per the germline V gene, CDR1 is SEHNR and CDR2 is FQNEAQ (reference sequence). The complete variable domain, with remaining parts taken from reference TRBV7-9 and TRBJ1-1, reads DTGVSQNPRHKITKRGQNVTFRCDPISEHNRLYWYRQTLGQGPEFLTYFQNEAQLEKSRLLSDRFSAERPKGSFSTLEIQRTEQGDSAMYLCASSLLGTEEAFFGQGTRLTVV.

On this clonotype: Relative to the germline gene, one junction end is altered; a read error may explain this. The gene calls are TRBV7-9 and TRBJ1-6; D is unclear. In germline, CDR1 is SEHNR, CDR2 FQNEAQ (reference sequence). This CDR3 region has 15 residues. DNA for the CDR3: TGCGCCAGCAGCTTGGCAGTCGGAGATGATTCACCCCTCCACTTT. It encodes CASSLAVGDDSPLHF.

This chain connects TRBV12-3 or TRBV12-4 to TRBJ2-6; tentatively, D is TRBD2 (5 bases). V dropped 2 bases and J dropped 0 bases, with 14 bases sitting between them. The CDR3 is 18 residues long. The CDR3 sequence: CASSLSWRTFSGANVLTF. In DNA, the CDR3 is TGTGCCAGCAGTTTATCGTGGAGGACCTTCTCTGGGGCCAACGTCCTGACTTTC.

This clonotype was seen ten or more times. DNA of the CDR3: TGCAGCGGCTCATTGAGCGGGTACGAGCAGTACTTC. It codes for CSGSLSGYEQYF. This rearrangement joins TRBV29-1 to TRBJ2-7; weak D call: TRBD2 (6 bases). The ends were cut back, 7 bases at V and 4 bases at J, with 14 bases in the middle. The germline CDR1 and CDR2 sequences are SQVTM and ANQGSEA. This CDR3 spans 12 amino acids.

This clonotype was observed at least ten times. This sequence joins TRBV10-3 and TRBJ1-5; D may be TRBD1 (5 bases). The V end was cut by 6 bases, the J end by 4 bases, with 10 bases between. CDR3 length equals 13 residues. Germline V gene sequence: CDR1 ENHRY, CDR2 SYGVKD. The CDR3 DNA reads TGTGCCATCAGATTGACAGAAAATCAGCCCCAGCATTTT. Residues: CAIRLTENQPQHF.

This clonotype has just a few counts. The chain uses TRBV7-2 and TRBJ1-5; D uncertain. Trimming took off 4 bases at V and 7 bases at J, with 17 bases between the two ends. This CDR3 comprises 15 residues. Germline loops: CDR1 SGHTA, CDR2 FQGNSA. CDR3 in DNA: TGTGCCAGCAGCTCCGGATGGGCGGTGGGCCAGCCCCAGCATTTT. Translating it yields CASSSGWAVGQPQHF.

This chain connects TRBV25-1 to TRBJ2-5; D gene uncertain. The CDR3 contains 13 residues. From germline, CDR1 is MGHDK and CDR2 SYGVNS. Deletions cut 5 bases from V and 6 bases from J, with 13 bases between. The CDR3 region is CASSSPRRKTQYF. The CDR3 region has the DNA TGTGCCAGCAGTTCACCCAGGCGCAAGACCCAGTACTTC.

The CDR3 is CSASGVTGYTEAFF. In nucleotides, the CDR3 is TGCAGTGCTAGTGGGGTTACGGGCTACACTGAAGCTTTCTTT. This chain connects TRBV20-1 to TRBJ1-1; D uncertain. In germline, CDR1 is DFQATT, CDR2 SNEGSKA (reference sequence). The ends were cut back, 3 bases at V and 3 bases at J, with 14 bases in the middle. The CDR3 contains 14 residues.

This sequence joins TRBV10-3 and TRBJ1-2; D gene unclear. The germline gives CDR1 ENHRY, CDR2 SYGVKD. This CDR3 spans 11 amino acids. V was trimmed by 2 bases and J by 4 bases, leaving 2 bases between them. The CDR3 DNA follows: TGTGCCATCAGTGAGACCTATGGCTACACCTTC. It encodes CAISETYGYTF.

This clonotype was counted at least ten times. The CDR3 is CASSAGDEAFF. The CDR3 bases are TGCGCCAGCAGCGCAGGGGATGAAGCTTTCTTT. The chain is built from TRBV5-1 and TRBJ1-1; a possible D gene is TRBD1 (6 bases). The CDR3 sequence is 11 residues long. V dropped 4 bases and J dropped 7 bases, with 8 bases sitting between them. From germline, CDR1 is SGHRS and CDR2 YFSETQ. The full variable domain, rest sourced from reference TRBV5-1 and TRBJ1-1, is KAGVTQTPRYLIKTRGQQVTLSCSPISGHRSVSWYQQTPGQGLQFLFEYFSETQRNKGNFPGRFSGRQFSNSRSEMNVSTLELGDSALYLCASSAGDEAFFGQGTRLTVV.

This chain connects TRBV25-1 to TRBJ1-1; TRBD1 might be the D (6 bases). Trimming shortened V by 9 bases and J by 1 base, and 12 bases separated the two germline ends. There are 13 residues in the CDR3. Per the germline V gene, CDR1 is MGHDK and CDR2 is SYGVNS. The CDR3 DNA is TGTGCCAGTCAAGGGGGGTGGAACACTGAAGCTTTCTTT. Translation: CASQGGWNTEAFF.

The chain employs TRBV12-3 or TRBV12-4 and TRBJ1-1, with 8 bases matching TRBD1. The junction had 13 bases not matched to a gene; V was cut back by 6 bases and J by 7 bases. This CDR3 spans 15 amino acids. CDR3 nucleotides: TGTGCCAGCAGCCTCAGGGGGCGCGGGGAGAGTGAAGCTTTCTTT. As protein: CASSLRGRGESEAFF.

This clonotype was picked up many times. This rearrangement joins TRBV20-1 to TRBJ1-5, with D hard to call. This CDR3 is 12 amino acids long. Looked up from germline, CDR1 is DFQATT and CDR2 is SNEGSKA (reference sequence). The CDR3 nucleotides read TGCGGTACTGGACGGAGCAATCAGCCCCAGCATTTT. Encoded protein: CGTGRSNQPQHF.

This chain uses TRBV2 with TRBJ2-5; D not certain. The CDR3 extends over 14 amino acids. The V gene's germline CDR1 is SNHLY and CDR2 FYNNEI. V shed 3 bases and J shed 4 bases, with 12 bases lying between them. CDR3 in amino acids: CASSESPRPETQYF. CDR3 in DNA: TGTGCCAGCAGTGAGTCCCCCCGCCCAGAGACCCAGTACTTC.

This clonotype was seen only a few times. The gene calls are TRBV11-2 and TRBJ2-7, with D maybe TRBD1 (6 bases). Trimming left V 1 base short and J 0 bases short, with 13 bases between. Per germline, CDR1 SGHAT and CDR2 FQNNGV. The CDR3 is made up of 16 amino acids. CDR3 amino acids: CASSLGQGGSSYEQYF. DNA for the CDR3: TGTGCCAGCAGCTTAGGCCAAGGGGGAAGCTCCTACGAGCAGTACTTC.

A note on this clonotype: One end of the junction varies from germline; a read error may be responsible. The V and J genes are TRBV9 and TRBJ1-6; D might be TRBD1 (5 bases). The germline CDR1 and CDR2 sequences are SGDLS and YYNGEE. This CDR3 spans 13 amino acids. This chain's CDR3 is CASAPGANSPLHF. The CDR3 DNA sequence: TGCGCCAGCGCGCCCGGGGCTAATTCACCCCTCCACTTT.

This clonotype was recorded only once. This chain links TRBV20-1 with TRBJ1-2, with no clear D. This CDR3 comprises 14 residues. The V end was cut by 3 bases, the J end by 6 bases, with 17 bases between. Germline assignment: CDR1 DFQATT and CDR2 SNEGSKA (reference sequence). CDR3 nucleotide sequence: TGCAGTGCTAGGACTAGCGGGAGTAGGGATGGCTACACCTTC. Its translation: CSARTSGSRDGYTF.

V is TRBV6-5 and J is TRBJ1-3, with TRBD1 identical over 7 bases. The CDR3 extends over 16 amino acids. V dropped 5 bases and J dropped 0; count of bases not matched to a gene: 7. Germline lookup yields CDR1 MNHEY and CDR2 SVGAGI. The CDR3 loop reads CASSEGAGGSGNTIYF. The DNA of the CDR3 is TGTGCCAGCAGTGAAGGGGCAGGGGGCTCTGGAAACACCATATATTTT.

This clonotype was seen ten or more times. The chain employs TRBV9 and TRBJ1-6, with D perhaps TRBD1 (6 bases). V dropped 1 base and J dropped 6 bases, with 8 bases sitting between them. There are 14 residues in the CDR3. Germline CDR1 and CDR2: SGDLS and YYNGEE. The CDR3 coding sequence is TGTGCCAGCAGCGTAAACAGGGCTAATTCACCCCTCCACTTT. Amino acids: CASSVNRANSPLHF.

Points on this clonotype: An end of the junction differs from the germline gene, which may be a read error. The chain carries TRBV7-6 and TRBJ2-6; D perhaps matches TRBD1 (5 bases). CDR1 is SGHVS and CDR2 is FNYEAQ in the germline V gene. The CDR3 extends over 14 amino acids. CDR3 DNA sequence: TGTGCCAGCAGCTTAGTCTTAGGGGCCAACGGCCTGACTTTC. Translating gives CASSLVLGANGLTF. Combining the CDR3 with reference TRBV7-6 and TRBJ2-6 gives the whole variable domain GAGVSQSPRYKVTKRGQDVALRCDPISGHVSLYWYRQALGQGPEFLTYFNYEAQQDKSGLPNDRFSAERPEGSISTLTIQRTEQRDSAMYRCASSLVLGANGLTFGAGSRLTVL.

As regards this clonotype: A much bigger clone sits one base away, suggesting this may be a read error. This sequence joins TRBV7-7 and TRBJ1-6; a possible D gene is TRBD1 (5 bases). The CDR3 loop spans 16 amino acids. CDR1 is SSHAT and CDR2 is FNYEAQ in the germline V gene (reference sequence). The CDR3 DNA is TGTGCCAGCAGCAGGGGAGTGCAGGCCTTAAATTCACCCCCCCACTTT. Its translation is CASSRGVQALNSPPHF.

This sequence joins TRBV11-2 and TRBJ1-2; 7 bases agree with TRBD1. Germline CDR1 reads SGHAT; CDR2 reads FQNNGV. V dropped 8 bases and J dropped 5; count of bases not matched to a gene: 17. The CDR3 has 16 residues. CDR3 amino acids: CASGTNIRQGHYGYTF. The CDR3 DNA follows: TGTGCCAGCGGCACAAACATCCGACAGGGTCATTATGGCTACACCTTC.

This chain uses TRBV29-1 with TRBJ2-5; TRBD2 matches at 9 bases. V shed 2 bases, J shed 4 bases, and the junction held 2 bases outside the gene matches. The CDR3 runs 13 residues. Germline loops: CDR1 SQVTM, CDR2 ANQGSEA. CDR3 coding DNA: TGCAGCGTTGAACTAGCGGGAAGAGAGACCCAGTACTTC. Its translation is CSVELAGRETQYF.

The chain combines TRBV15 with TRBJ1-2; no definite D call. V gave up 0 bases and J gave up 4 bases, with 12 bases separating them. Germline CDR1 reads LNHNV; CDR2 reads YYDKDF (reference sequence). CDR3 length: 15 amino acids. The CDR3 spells CATSRDHGSAYGYTF. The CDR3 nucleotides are TGTGCCACCAGCAGAGATCACGGATCAGCCTATGGCTACACCTTC.

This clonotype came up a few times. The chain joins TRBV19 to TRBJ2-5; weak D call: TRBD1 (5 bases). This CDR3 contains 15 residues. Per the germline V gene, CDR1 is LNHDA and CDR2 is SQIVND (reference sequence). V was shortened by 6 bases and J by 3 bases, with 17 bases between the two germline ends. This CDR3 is CASSPRQTAKETQYF. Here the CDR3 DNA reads TGTGCCAGTAGCCCGAGACAGACGGCAAAAGAGACCCAGTACTTC. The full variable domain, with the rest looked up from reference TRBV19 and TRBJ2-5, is DGGITQSPKYLFRKEGQNVTLSCEQNLNHDAMYWYRQDPGQGLRLIYYSQIVNDFQKGDIAEGYSVSREKKESFPLTVTSAQKNPTAFYLCASSPRQTAKETQYFGPGTRLLVL.

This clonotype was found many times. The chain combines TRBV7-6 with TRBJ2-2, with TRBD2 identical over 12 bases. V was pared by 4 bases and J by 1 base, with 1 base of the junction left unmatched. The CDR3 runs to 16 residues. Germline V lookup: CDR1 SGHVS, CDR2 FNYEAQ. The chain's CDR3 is CASSSGLAGNTGELFF. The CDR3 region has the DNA TGTGCCAGCAGCTCGGGACTAGCGGGGAACACCGGGGAGCTGTTTTTT. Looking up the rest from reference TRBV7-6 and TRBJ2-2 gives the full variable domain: GAGVSQSPRYKVTKRGQDVALRCDPISGHVSLYWYRQALGQGPEFLTYFNYEAQQDKSGLPNDRFSAERPEGSISTLTIQRTEQRDSAMYRCASSSGLAGNTGELFFGEGSRLTVL.

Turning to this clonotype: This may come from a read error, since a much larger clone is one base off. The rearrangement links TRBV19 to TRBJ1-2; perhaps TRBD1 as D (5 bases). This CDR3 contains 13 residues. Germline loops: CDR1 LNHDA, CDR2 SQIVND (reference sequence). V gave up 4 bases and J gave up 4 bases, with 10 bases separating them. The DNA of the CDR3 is TGTGCCAGTAGTAGGGGACCACCCTATGGCTACACCTTC. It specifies CASSRGPPYGYTF.

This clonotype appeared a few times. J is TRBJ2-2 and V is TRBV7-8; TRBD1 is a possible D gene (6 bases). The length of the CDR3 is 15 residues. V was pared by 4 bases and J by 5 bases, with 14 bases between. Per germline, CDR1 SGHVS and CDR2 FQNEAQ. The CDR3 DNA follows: TGTGCCAGCAGCTCCACAGGGTCGGGAACCGGGGAGCTGTTTTTT. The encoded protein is CASSSTGSGTGELFF.

The CDR3 DNA follows: TGTGCCAGGGCGGACACGGCGGGTGGGGCCAACGTCCTGACTTTC. It specifies CARADTAGGANVLTF. The genes are TRBV2 and TRBJ2-6, with D perhaps matching TRBD1 or TRBD2 (5 bases each). The CDR3 has 15 amino acids. Trimming took 9 bases from V and 3 from J, leaving 15 bases between them. CDR1 SNHLY and CDR2 FYNNEI come from the germline V gene.